A single sample gave rise to the 28 T cell receptor beta chains below, sequenced in a study of T-cell reconstitution after alpha-beta-depleted transplantation in children. This sample's TCRbeta library carried unique molecular identifier barcodes. TCRdb passed the PCR reads through MiXCR, listing each CDR3 protein once. The table shows roughly 790,000 distinct CDR3 sequences, with roughly 15% occurring only once. Here the sequenced sample was PBMCs, mostly from graft donor cells, taken 360 days after TCRalphabeta/CD19-depleted stem cell transplant. The receptors come from a male patient younger than 18 who had a stem cell transplant for acute lymphoblastic leukemia, so the T cells may come from the graft donor.

The V gene is TRBV5-5, the J gene TRBJ2-1, with TRBD2 as a possible D gene (6 bases). With 2 bases removed from V and 12 bases from J, the gap between germline ends came to 18 bases. CDR1 is SGHKS and CDR2 is YYEKEE in the germline V gene (reference sequence). There are 14 residues in the CDR3. The CDR3 DNA reads as TGTGCCAGCAGCTTTCCCCTCACTAGCTCCGTGCAGTTCTTC. Its translation: CASSFPLTSSVQFF.

This clonotype was counted many times. J is TRBJ1-5 and V is TRBV5-1, with D possibly matching TRBD1 (5 bases). Germline loops: CDR1 SGHRS, CDR2 YFSETQ. The CDR3 loop spans 16 amino acids. V was shortened by 2 bases and J by 2 bases, with 14 bases between the two germline ends. The CDR3 DNA reads TGCGCCAGCAGCTTTGGCGGGGCCTCTGGCAATCAGCCCCAGCATTTT. The encoded protein is CASSFGGASGNQPQHF.

This rearrangement joins TRBV5-1 to TRBJ1-1, with D unresolved. This CDR3 has 14 residues. Germline-derived CDR1 and CDR2 are SGHRS and YFSETQ. V was shortened by 2 bases and J by 7 bases, with 15 bases between the two germline ends. For the CDR3, the DNA is TGCGCCAGCAGCTTCCATGATCGTTCGGGTGAAGCTTTCTTT. This codes for CASSFHDRSGEAFF.

This clonotype has at least ten counts. The chain has TRBV2 and TRBJ2-5, with D possibly matching TRBD2 (5 bases). Trimming cost V 6 bases and J 3 bases, with 11 bases left between them. Germline V gives CDR1 SNHLY, CDR2 FYNNEI. The CDR3 sequence is 13 residues long. Written as DNA, the CDR3 is TGTGCCAGCAGCAGGAGGTCGGAAGAGACCCAGTACTTC. This sequence encodes CASSRRSEETQYF.

The chain couples TRBV25-1 to TRBJ2-1, with D perhaps matching TRBD2 (6 bases). The V end was cut by 3 bases, the J end by 8 bases, with 17 bases between. Per germline, CDR1 MGHDK and CDR2 SYGVNS. This CDR3 is 15 amino acids long. CDR3 sequence reads: CASSDGGFGGYEQFF. CDR3 in DNA: TGTGCCAGCAGTGATGGGGGGTTTGGCGGCTATGAGCAGTTCTTC. Full variable domain (remainder filled in from reference TRBV25-1 and TRBJ2-1): EADIYQTPRYLVIGTGKKITLECSQTMGHDKMYWYQQDPGMELHLIHYSYGVNSTEKGDLSSESTVSRIRTEHFPLTLESARPSHTSQYLCASSDGGFGGYEQFFGPGTRLTVL.

V gene TRBV18 combines with J gene TRBJ2-5; 8 bases map to TRBD2. Germline V gives CDR1 KGHSH, CDR2 LQKENI. Germline trimming cut 6 bases from V and 4 bases from J; bases unmatched to any gene: 16. The CDR3 has 17 amino acids. The CDR3 region has the DNA TGTGCCAGCTCTCGCCGGACCAGCGGGAGAGTAGGAGAGACCCAGTACTTC. Protein: CASSRRTSGRVGETQYF.

Ten or more counts support this clonotype. The chain recombines TRBV5-1 with TRBJ2-7, with 10 bases matching TRBD1. The CDR3 consists of 14 residues. From germline, CDR1 is SGHRS and CDR2 YFSETQ. The ends lost 4 bases at V and 2 bases at J; junction bases unmatched: 3. CDR3 loop: CASSIGQGAYEQYF. The CDR3 DNA is TGCGCCAGCAGCATAGGACAGGGGGCCTACGAGCAGTACTTC.

The gene calls are TRBV5-1 and TRBJ2-1, with TRBD2 identical over 13 bases. The trim removed 4 bases at V and 2 bases at J, leaving 12 bases unmatched. Germline-derived CDR1 and CDR2 are SGHRS and YFSETQ. The CDR3 length is 19 residues. In nucleotides, the CDR3 is TGCGCCAGCAGCGTCGATCAGGGACTAGCGGGACTTACCTACAATGAGCAGTTCTTC. Protein: CASSVDQGLAGLTYNEQFF.

The chain is built from TRBV12-3 or TRBV12-4 and TRBJ2-5, with 9 bases matching TRBD1. CDR3 length: 13 residues. V was pared by 6 bases and J by 9 bases, with 8 bases of the junction left unmatched. The chain's CDR3 is CASRGQGPGAQYF. In nucleotides, the CDR3 is TGTGCCAGCAGAGGACAGGGGCCGGGGGCCCAGTACTTC.

This clonotype was seen many times. This sequence joins TRBV9 and TRBJ2-1; a weak D match, TRBD2 (5 bases). Trimming stripped 3 bases from V and 5 bases from J, with 9 bases between. CDR3 length equals 13 residues. In germline, CDR1 is SGDLS, CDR2 YYNGEE. In nucleotides, the CDR3 is TGTGCCAGCAGCGCACGGGGTGACAATGAGCAGTTCTTC. Amino acid sequence: CASSARGDNEQFF. Full variable domain (outside the CDR3, taken from reference TRBV9 and TRBJ2-1): DSGVTQTPKHLITATGQRVTLRCSPRSGDLSVYWYQQSLDQGLQFLIQYYNGEERAKGNILERFSAQQFPDLHSELNLSSLELGDSALYFCASSARGDNEQFFGPGTRLTVL.

Details on this clonotype: A much larger clone differs from this one at a single base, so this may be a read error. V usage is TRBV20-1 and J usage is TRBJ2-7, with 8 bases lining up with TRBD2. Germline loops: CDR1 DFQATT, CDR2 SNEGSKA (reference sequence). The CDR3 runs 17 residues. For the CDR3, the DNA is TGCTGTGCTAGAGATCCGGCGGGAGGAATAGTTACTAACGAGCAGTACTTC. This sequence encodes CCARDPAGGIVTNEQYF.

This clonotype was counted a few times. This sequence joins TRBV5-1 and TRBJ2-5; D might be TRBD2 (5 bases). Trimming removed 3 bases at V and 1 base at J, with 10 bases between. The CDR3 length is 14 residues. Germline loops: CDR1 SGHRS, CDR2 YFSETQ. CDR3 nucleotide sequence: TGCGCCAGCAGCTCTCCCCGGGGCCAAGAGACCCAGTACTTC. Protein sequence: CASSSPRGQETQYF.

About this clonotype: A much bigger clone sits one base away, suggesting this may be a read error. This chain uses TRBV12-3 or TRBV12-4 with TRBJ2-1; a weak D match, TRBD2 (5 bases). The CDR3 totals 11 residues. The chain's CDR3 is CASSLGLFQSF. DNA of the CDR3: TGTGCCAGCAGTTTAGGACTATTTCAGTCCTTC.

This clonotype was observed many times. This sequence joins TRBV7-9 and TRBJ2-7, with 10 bases identical to TRBD1. This CDR3 is built from 15 residues. J lost 1 base, V lost 4 bases, and 4 bases had no gene match. Germline values: CDR1 SEHNR, CDR2 FQNEAQ (reference sequence). The CDR3 loop reads CASSYPGQGSYEQYF. CDR3 nucleotide sequence: TGTGCCAGCAGCTATCCGGGACAGGGGTCCTACGAGCAGTACTTC.

This clonotype was seen a handful of times. The V gene is TRBV20-1, the J gene TRBJ2-1; TRBD2 agrees at 10 bases. This CDR3 has 15 amino acids. Trimming took 4 bases from V and 4 from J; bases not matched to a gene: 7. CDR1 and CDR2 from the germline V gene are DFQATT and SNEGSKA (reference sequence). The CDR3 loop reads CSATSLAGVYNEQFF. The DNA for the CDR3 is TGCAGTGCTACTTCGCTAGCGGGAGTTTACAATGAGCAGTTCTTC.

The J gene is TRBJ1-5, the V gene TRBV6-5; no clear D. The CDR3 sequence is 13 residues long. Trimming took 1 base from V and 7 from J, leaving 8 bases between them. CDR1 is MNHEY and CDR2 is SVGAGI in the germline V gene. The CDR3 DNA reads as TGTGCCAGCAGTTACTTGGGAGGGCAGCCCCAGCATTTT. It is translated as CASSYLGGQPQHF.

This clonotype has a handful of counts. V is TRBV29-1 and J is TRBJ1-3; unclear D gene. V shed 6 bases and J shed 0 bases, with 12 bases lying between them. The CDR3 loop spans 14 amino acids. From germline, CDR1 is SQVTM and CDR2 ANQGSEA. The CDR3 sequence: CSVAWPASGNTIYF. The CDR3 DNA reads TGCAGCGTCGCCTGGCCGGCCTCTGGAAACACCATATATTTT. Based on the CDR3 plus reference TRBV29-1 and TRBJ1-3, the full variable domain is SAVISQKPSRDICQRGTSLTIQCQVDSQVTMMFWYRQQPGQSLTLIATANQGSEATYESGFVIDKFPISRPNLTFSTLTVSNMSPEDSSIYLCSVAWPASGNTIYFGEGSWLTVV.

The rearrangement joins TRBV7-9 to TRBJ2-1; 14 bases match TRBD2. CDR1 is SEHNR, CDR2 FQNEAQ, per germline (reference sequence). V lost 5 bases and J lost 9; bases outside the gene matches: 6. The CDR3 is 15 amino acids. This chain's CDR3 is CASSGGLAGGLEQFF. In DNA, the CDR3 is TGTGCCAGCAGCGGAGGACTAGCGGGAGGTCTTGAGCAGTTCTTC.

This clonotype was picked up a small number of times. The chain employs TRBV20-1 and TRBJ1-4; 7 bases align to TRBD1. Looked up from germline, CDR1 is DFQATT and CDR2 is SNEGSKA (reference sequence). This CDR3 comprises 14 residues. V was pared by 5 bases and J by 4 bases, with 7 bases of the junction left unmatched. CDR3: CSAASGTVNEKLFF. DNA of the CDR3: TGCAGTGCTGCCTCCGGGACAGTTAATGAAAAACTGTTTTTT.

V gene TRBV12-3 or TRBV12-4 combines with J gene TRBJ2-7; 8 nucleotides line up with TRBD1. The CDR3 runs to 15 residues. The V and J ends lost 3 bases and 3 bases, in that order; junction bases with no gene match: 7. The CDR3 coding sequence is TGTGCCAGCAGTTTTTCAGGGGGCGACTTCTACGAGCAGTACTTC. This gives the protein CASSFSGGDFYEQYF.

A note on this clonotype: At one boundary the junction diverges from the germline segment, which might be a read error. The chain carries TRBV11-1 and TRBJ2-1; 11 bases map to TRBD2. CDR1 and CDR2 (germline): SGHAT, FQDESV (reference sequence). The length of the CDR3 is 18 residues. The CDR3 is CASNLGDLAGGANHEQFF. CDR3 DNA: TGTGCCAGCAACTTAGGGGATTTAGCGGGAGGGGCGAACCATGAGCAGTTCTTC.

This clonotype appeared a few times. This chain links TRBV6-2 or TRBV6-3 with TRBJ1-5, with 9 bases lining up with TRBD1. Germline V CDR1 and CDR2: MNHEY, SVGEGT. V shed 3 bases and J 0 bases; nucleotides not matched to a gene: 9. The length of the CDR3 is 18 residues. The CDR3: CASSYRLTGGTSNQPQHF. The DNA of the CDR3 is TGTGCCAGCAGTTATCGCCTGACAGGGGGTACTAGCAATCAGCCCCAGCATTTT.

This clonotype was seen a handful of times. The CDR3 loop reads CASSFADGEKQFF. The CDR3 bases are TGTGCCAGCAGTTTTGCGGACGGAGAGAAGCAGTTCTTC. This chain uses TRBV12-3 or TRBV12-4 with TRBJ2-1; D is undetermined. The CDR3 has 13 residues. V dropped 3 bases and J dropped 11 bases, with 14 bases sitting between them.

The chain joins TRBV24-1 to TRBJ2-3; 7 nucleotides line up with TRBD1. Looked up from germline, CDR1 is KGHDR and CDR2 is SFDVKD. There are 14 residues in the CDR3. V was clipped by 9 bases and J by 2 bases; unmatched bases: 7. The CDR3 loop reads CATSDRAITDTQYF. CDR3 DNA sequence: TGTGCCACCTCAGACAGGGCCATCACAGATACGCAGTATTTT.

This clonotype has only a few counts. The chain couples TRBV20-1 to TRBJ2-4; D remains unclear. V was pared by 6 bases and J by 7 bases, with 10 bases between. Germline V lookup: CDR1 DFQATT, CDR2 SNEGSKA (reference sequence). This CDR3 has 11 residues. The CDR3 reads CSAFDTNIQYF. The CDR3 DNA reads TGCAGTGCCTTTGACACGAACATTCAGTACTTC.

With respect to this clonotype: A much more abundant neighbour one base away suggests this may be a read error. CDR3 loop: CASSLQGPGLGELFF. CDR3 bases: TGCGCCAGCAGCTTACAGGGCCCCGGCCTCGGGGAGCTGTTTTTT. This chain connects TRBV5-1 to TRBJ2-2; possibly TRBD1 for D (6 bases). V was shortened by 2 bases and J by 7 bases, with 15 bases between the two germline ends. Germline-derived CDR1 and CDR2 are SGHRS and YFSETQ. CDR3 length: 15 residues.

The V call is TRBV2, the J call TRBJ2-1, with 9 bases lining up with TRBD2. The J segment lost 12 bases and the V segment lost 6 bases, leaving 15 bases of the junction unmatched. The CDR3 runs to 15 residues. CDR1 is SNHLY and CDR2 is FYNNEI in the germline V gene. As DNA, the CDR3 is TGTGCCAGCAGCGAAACTAGCGGGCGATGGGCGGCGCAGTTCTTC. Protein sequence: CASSETSGRWAAQFF.

This clonotype has ten or more counts. V is TRBV20-1 and J is TRBJ2-2, with D hard to call. The CDR3 is 13 residues long. Germline CDR1 and CDR2: DFQATT and SNEGSKA (reference sequence). The V end was cut by 5 bases, the J end by 5 bases, with 12 bases between. As DNA, the CDR3 is TGCAGTGCTCCCTTTTGGGCTACCGGGGAGCTGTTTTTT. Amino acid sequence: CSAPFWATGELFF.